These T cell receptor beta chains were read from a single sample in a study of monozygotic twins with inflammatory bowel disease. From the 5' RACE reads, TCRdb lists one entry per CDR3 protein and no DNA. The sample holds more than 300,000 distinct CDR3 sequences. Sample: blood. The receptors come from a human donor with ulcerative colitis or Crohn's disease, or a healthy co-twin of an affected twin (not recorded which). Both conserved end residues are part of each CDR3. Fields, in order: J gene, V gene, CDR3 protein.

J gene: TRBJ2-7
V gene: TRBV12-3/TRBV12-4
CDR3 protein: CASRWTADPYEQYF

J gene: TRBJ2-1
V gene: TRBV25-1
CDR3 protein: CATLGRGDYNEQFF

J gene: TRBJ2-2
V gene: TRBV7-9
CDR3 protein: CASSLGGSGDRELFF

J gene: TRBJ2-2
V gene: TRBV19
CDR3 protein: CASSIITANTGELFF

J gene: TRBJ2-1
V gene: TRBV5-5
CDR3 protein: CASSLGPLPSGGSNEQFF

J gene: TRBJ2-7
V gene: TRBV14
CDR3 protein: CASSLLGQEQYF

J gene: TRBJ2-2
V gene: TRBV20-1
CDR3 protein: CSAPPRTGELFF

J gene: TRBJ1-5
V gene: TRBV12-3/TRBV12-4
CDR3 protein: CASSYRVPNQPQHF

J gene: TRBJ2-2
V gene: TRBV29-1
CDR3 protein: CSVAGDQGEWNTGELFF

J gene: TRBJ2-7
V gene: TRBV6-1
CDR3 protein: CASSVGQGIKSYEQYF

J gene: TRBJ2-5
V gene: TRBV6-2/TRBV6-3
CDR3 protein: CASMGGEWETQYF

J gene: TRBJ1-5
V gene: TRBV7-2
CDR3 protein: CASSQEARVGNQPQHF

J gene: TRBJ2-7
V gene: TRBV18
CDR3 protein: CASSPVGSDYEQYF

J gene: TRBJ1-5
V gene: TRBV7-8
CDR3 protein: CASSLIGQGNQPQHF

J gene: TRBJ2-5
V gene: TRBV7-6
CDR3 protein: CASSIRRQETQYF

J gene: TRBJ2-7
V gene: TRBV5-1
CDR3 protein: CASSLSPSGYEQYF

J gene: TRBJ2-5
V gene: TRBV4-2
CDR3 protein: CASSQARQGVDQETQYF

J gene: TRBJ1-1
V gene: TRBV29-1
CDR3 protein: CSAKETGRTEAFF

J gene: TRBJ2-5
V gene: TRBV24-1
CDR3 protein: CATSDTGGGETQYF

J gene: TRBJ2-4
V gene: TRBV20-1
CDR3 protein: CSARAELGGLNIQYF

J gene: TRBJ2-7
V gene: TRBV4-3
CDR3 protein: CASSQDIISPGWTPYEQYF

J gene: TRBJ1-6
V gene: TRBV7-2
CDR3 protein: CASSFGSNFNSPLHF

J gene: TRBJ1-2
V gene: TRBV12-3/TRBV12-4
CDR3 protein: CASSLPRLYGYTF

J gene: TRBJ1-5
V gene: TRBV10-3
CDR3 protein: CAITVELNQPQHF

J gene: TRBJ1-1
V gene: TRBV20-1
CDR3 protein: CSASPGPGNTEAFF

J gene: TRBJ2-5
V gene: TRBV7-2
CDR3 protein: CASSLALGWGELQETQYF

J gene: TRBJ1-2
V gene: TRBV4-1
CDR3 protein: CASSQDPAVYGYTF

J gene: TRBJ2-1
V gene: TRBV11-2
CDR3 protein: CASSSPTGTGASNEQFF

J gene: TRBJ2-1
V gene: TRBV7-9
CDR3 protein: CASGDRATTYNEQFF

J gene: TRBJ2-5
V gene: TRBV28
CDR3 protein: CASSLGQVGETQYF

J gene: TRBJ2-3
V gene: TRBV27
CDR3 protein: CASSLFRADRGGQYF

J gene: TRBJ2-7
V gene: TRBV19
CDR3 protein: CASSIHRPETSYEQYF

J gene: TRBJ1-2
V gene: TRBV2
CDR3 protein: CASSLTGSLNENTF

J gene: TRBJ2-2
V gene: TRBV6-5
CDR3 protein: CASSYAGTAVGELFF

J gene: TRBJ2-1
V gene: TRBV27
CDR3 protein: CASSLAGHSNEQFF

J gene: TRBJ2-3
V gene: TRBV11-2
CDR3 protein: CASSRGLSSGGSTDTQYF

J gene: TRBJ2-2
V gene: TRBV9
CDR3 protein: CASSVDWGGPGELFF

J gene: TRBJ1-1
V gene: TRBV10-3
CDR3 protein: CAIRRDNENTEAFF

J gene: TRBJ2-1
V gene: TRBV6-4
CDR3 protein: CASSIQGLADNEQFF

J gene: TRBJ2-5
V gene: TRBV9
CDR3 protein: CASSAIGQGPTQETQYF

J gene: TRBJ2-7
V gene: TRBV12-3/TRBV12-4
CDR3 protein: CASYAGTGENEQYF

J gene: TRBJ1-6
V gene: TRBV25-1
CDR3 protein: CASSEYGGAGGSNSPLHF

J gene: TRBJ2-1
V gene: TRBV5-4
CDR3 protein: CASSTLAGATGYNEQFF

J gene: TRBJ2-5
V gene: TRBV20-1
CDR3 protein: CSARDSSGGTKETQYF

J gene: TRBJ2-1
V gene: TRBV7-3
CDR3 protein: CASSPAGTGGYEQFF

J gene: TRBJ2-2
V gene: TRBV20-1
CDR3 protein: CSAIAGAPNTGELFF

J gene: TRBJ1-2
V gene: TRBV6-2/TRBV6-3
CDR3 protein: CASSYSRTIYGYTF

J gene: TRBJ2-7
V gene: TRBV6-1
CDR3 protein: CASALKPGTGVSEQYF

J gene: TRBJ2-7
V gene: TRBV12-3/TRBV12-4
CDR3 protein: CASSPSHYEQYF

J gene: TRBJ2-5
V gene: TRBV24-1
CDR3 protein: CATSDSGPYQETQYF

J gene: TRBJ1-5
V gene: TRBV6-2/TRBV6-3
CDR3 protein: CASSYIDRVNQPQHF

J gene: TRBJ1-5
V gene: TRBV10-1
CDR3 protein: CASRFFERDTNQPQHF

J gene: TRBJ1-2
V gene: TRBV4-3
CDR3 protein: CASSQVPPSEGYTF

J gene: TRBJ1-2
V gene: TRBV5-1
CDR3 protein: CASSLDSRNNPYGYTF

J gene: TRBJ2-2
V gene: TRBV2
CDR3 protein: CASTRIMTGELFF

J gene: TRBJ2-1
V gene: TRBV5-1
CDR3 protein: CASSTGHTYNEQFF

J gene: TRBJ2-7
V gene: TRBV11-3
CDR3 protein: CASSLSSEYEQYF

J gene: TRBJ1-1
V gene: TRBV12-3/TRBV12-4
CDR3 protein: CASRTLRDGNTEAFF

J gene: TRBJ2-3
V gene: TRBV20-1
CDR3 protein: CSAKPGGPDTQYF

J gene: TRBJ2-7
V gene: TRBV7-2
CDR3 protein: CASSLMQGGHSYEQYF